One sample yielded the 12 T cell receptor beta chains listed below, sequenced in a study of T cells expressing NK-cell markers. From its re-call of the 5' RACE reads, TCRdb lists each CDR3 protein once, without DNA. This repertoire comprises about 440,000 distinct CDR3 sequences; its ten largest clones make up more than 7%. The sequencing input was blood T cells: a sorted CD56 or NKG2C T cell subset, CD4+ or CD8+ T cells, or bulk PBMC T cells (not recorded which). The source is a woman aged 18 to 75 in good health.

The genes are TRBV21-1 and TRBJ1-4; as DNA is missing, the TRBD1 call by TCRdb cannot be tested. TRBV21-1 is given as a pseudogene. The CDR3 length is 21 residues. CDR3 sequence reads: CASSNVAPGGVFLPTNEKLFF.

This chain joins TRBV20-1 and TRBJ2-2; TCRdb outputs TRBD1, but without DNA this stays unchecked. Per the germline V gene, CDR1 is DFQATT and CDR2 is SNEGSKA (reference sequence). CDR3 length equals 14 residues. CDR3 amino acids: CSAHGGQGSGELFF.

This chain uses TRBV20-1 with TRBJ2-6. This CDR3 region has 13 residues. Germline V CDR1 and CDR2: DFQATT, SNEGSKA (reference sequence). The chain's CDR3 is CSAIGTGANVLTF.

J is TRBJ2-3 and V is TRBV11-1; TCRdb reports TRBD2, a call that lacks DNA to check it against. Germline V lookup: CDR1 SGHAT, CDR2 FQDESV (reference sequence). The CDR3 length is 19 residues. This CDR3 is CASSPQPGLGLFYTDTQYF. Full variable domain (remainder filled in from reference TRBV11-1 and TRBJ2-3): EAEVAQSPRYKITEKSQAVAFWCDPISGHATLYWYRQILGQGPELLVQFQDESVVDDSQLPKDRFSAERLKGVDSTLKIQPAELGDSAMYLCASSPQPGLGLFYTDTQYFGPGTRLTVL.

V is TRBV12-3 or TRBV12-4 and J is TRBJ1-2; TCRdb names TRBD1, which stays unverified in the absence of DNA. There are 13 residues in the CDR3. The CDR3: CASSQGWSYGYTF.

The chain uses TRBV12-3 or TRBV12-4 and TRBJ2-3; the D call of TRBD1 rests on TCRdb alone, since no DNA is present to check it. The CDR3 has 17 residues. The CDR3 protein is CASSFGLRAGGTDTQYF.

This chain joins TRBV4-2 and TRBJ2-3; the D call from TCRdb, TRBD2, cannot be confirmed without DNA. The germline gives CDR1 LGHNA, CDR2 YNFKEQ. The CDR3 sequence is 16 residues long. The CDR3 protein is CASSQERGAWTDTQYF.

V is TRBV7-2 and J is TRBJ2-1; there is no DNA to check the TCRdb D call of TRBD2. Looked up from germline, CDR1 is SGHTA and CDR2 is FQGNSA. The CDR3 has 15 residues. CDR3 loop: CASTTSGRHEDEQFF.

The chain couples TRBV12-3 or TRBV12-4 to TRBJ2-1; the TRBD1 assignment by TCRdb is unverifiable without DNA. This CDR3 spans 14 amino acids. This chain's CDR3 is CASRPDRNYNEQFF.

J is TRBJ1-4 and V is TRBV5-4; the D gene TCRdb calls, TRBD1, cannot be checked with no DNA. CDR3 size: 16 residues. Germline assignment: CDR1 SGHNT and CDR2 YYREEE (reference sequence). The CDR3 protein is CASSLAGTGTNEKLFF.

V gene TRBV27 combines with J gene TRBJ2-3; TCRdb selects TRBD2, and the lack of DNA leaves this call unchecked. Germline V CDR1 and CDR2: MNHEY, SMNVEV (reference sequence). There are 14 residues in the CDR3. The CDR3 loop is CASRSSGTADTQYF.

This chain uses TRBV9 with TRBJ2-5; TCRdb designates TRBD2, a call that cannot be tested without DNA. Germline assignment: CDR1 SGDLS and CDR2 YYNGEE. The CDR3 is 13 amino acids. The chain's CDR3 is CASSDGLAETQYF. Variable domain in full (rest from reference TRBV9 and TRBJ2-5): DSGVTQTPKHLITATGQRVTLRCSPRSGDLSVYWYQQSLDQGLQFLIQYYNGEERAKGNILERFSAQQFPDLHSELNLSSLELGDSALYFCASSDGLAETQYFGPGTRLLVL.